Presented here are 9 T cell receptor beta chains from one specimen sequenced in a study of blood T cell repertoires in COVID-19. TCRdb's copy holds only in-frame clones and misses some; the assay was immunoSEQ multiplex PCR. The sample has hundreds of thousands of clones, 85% seen once. The sequencing sample was made of PBMCs or T cells enriched from blood (not recorded which). These receptors originate from a woman aged 25 to 39 who had been exposed to COVID-19.

V usage is TRBV9 and J usage is TRBJ1-2, with D unclear. Trimming cost V 3 bases and J 4 bases, with 22 bases left between them. Germline CDR1 reads SGDLS; CDR2 reads YYNGEE. The CDR3 spans 17 residues. CDR3 loop: CASSDFRSGRKGYGYTF. The CDR3 DNA reads TGTGCCAGCAGCGATTTCCGGTCGGGAAGAAAGGGCTATGGCTACACCTTC.

The rearrangement links TRBV9 to TRBJ1-1; the D gene is possibly TRBD1 (6 bases). Looked up from germline, CDR1 is SGDLS and CDR2 is YYNGEE. The CDR3 has 13 residues. Trimming shortened V by 1 base and J by 4 bases, and 8 bases separated the two germline ends. The DNA of the CDR3 is TGTGCCAGCAGCGTATCAGGGGCCACTGAAGCTTTCTTT. This sequence encodes CASSVSGATEAFF.

This clone has more than one count but fewer than ten. The chain is built from TRBV11-3 and TRBJ2-3; a possible D gene is TRBD2 (6 bases). CDR1 is SGHNT and CDR2 is YENEEA in the germline V gene. This CDR3 is 16 amino acids long. V lost 5 bases and J lost 0, with 15 bases in between. The CDR3 region has the DNA TGTGCCAGCAGCCCAGGGACTTTCCCTAGCACAGATACGCAGTATTTT. This encodes CASSPGTFPSTDTQYF.

The rearrangement links TRBV28 to TRBJ2-4, with D tentatively TRBD1 (5 bases). Germline lookup yields CDR1 MDHEN and CDR2 SYDVKM. V was pared by 6 bases and J by 0 bases, with 9 bases between. The CDR3 loop spans 14 amino acids. The CDR3 sequence: CASRTDLAKNIQYF. The CDR3 DNA sequence: TGTGCCAGCAGGACAGACCTAGCCAAAAACATTCAGTACTTC.

This chain connects TRBV6-5 to TRBJ2-3; 9 bases are shared with TRBD1. The CDR3 runs 14 residues. Germline V gene data show CDR1 as MNHEY and CDR2 as SVGAGI. The V and J ends lost 5 bases and 1 base, in that order; junction bases with no gene match: 1. CDR3 loop: CASSRTGGTDTQYF. CDR3 nucleotide sequence: TGTGCCAGCAGTAGGACAGGGGGCACAGATACGCAGTATTTT.

The V and J genes are TRBV19 and TRBJ1-2, with unresolved D. V dropped 8 bases and J dropped 1 base, with 23 bases sitting between them. The germline V gene encodes CDR1 LNHDA and CDR2 SQIVND (reference sequence). This CDR3 has 17 residues. CDR3 in amino acids: CASSSSERLAYNYGYTF. CDR3 nucleotide sequence: TGTGCCAGTTCCAGCAGCGAGCGTCTAGCCTATAACTATGGCTACACCTTC.

This clone showed up just once. V is TRBV1 and J is TRBJ2-2; the DNA was not used to check the table's D call, TRBD2. TRBV1 counts as a pseudogene. CDR3 length: 13 residues. This CDR3 is CTSSSHLERELFF. Here the CDR3 DNA reads TGCACCAGCAGCTCGCACTTAGAGAGGGAGCTGTTTTTT.

The chain links TRBV5-1 to TRBJ2-5, with unresolved D. Germline CDR1 reads SGHRS; CDR2 reads YFSETQ. With 4 bases removed from V and 1 base from J, the gap between germline ends came to 14 bases. CDR3 length: 15 amino acids. Here the CDR3 reads CASSMLGASQETQYF. The CDR3 DNA follows: TGCGCCAGCAGCATGCTTGGAGCGAGCCAAGAGACCCAGTACTTC.

The chain links TRBV2 to TRBJ2-3; the D gene is possibly TRBD2 (6 bases). Trimming shortened V by 4 bases and J by 3 bases, and 20 bases separated the two germline ends. This CDR3 has 17 amino acids. CDR1 is SNHLY, CDR2 FYNNEI, per germline. CDR3 region: CASSVRESYTGTDTQYF. Here the CDR3 DNA reads TGTGCCAGCAGTGTCCGGGAGTCGTATACGGGAACAGATACGCAGTATTTT.